This TCR beta chain stems from a study of shared clonotypes between healthy human individuals. J was trimmed by 8 bases and V by 4 bases; bases with no gene match: 10. The CDR3 runs 16 residues. Germline CDR1 reads SGHRS; CDR2 reads YFSETQ. Evenly divided among several immunoSEQ plates was the genomic DNA of each subset. The input for sorted-subset replicate PCRs was 150 to 200 ng DNA, around 30,000 T cell genomes. The protocol was immunoSEQ multiplex PCR, while the TCRdb copy is restricted to in-frame clones and leaves out a portion. Altogether about 1.5 million clones are present, 95% to 99% being singletons, with the ten largest covering about 0.45%.

The receptor was derived from a man aged 30 to 45 in good health. The rearrangement links TRBV5-1 to TRBJ2-1; 12 bases align to TRBD2. Sequenced sample: naive CD4+ T cells sorted from blood. Stated subset: CD45RA+ positively selected. Here the CDR3 reads CASSRSASGRGDEQFF. CDR3 sequence (DNA): TGCGCCAGCAGCCGTAGTGCTAGCGGGAGGGGAGATGAGCAGTTCTTC.